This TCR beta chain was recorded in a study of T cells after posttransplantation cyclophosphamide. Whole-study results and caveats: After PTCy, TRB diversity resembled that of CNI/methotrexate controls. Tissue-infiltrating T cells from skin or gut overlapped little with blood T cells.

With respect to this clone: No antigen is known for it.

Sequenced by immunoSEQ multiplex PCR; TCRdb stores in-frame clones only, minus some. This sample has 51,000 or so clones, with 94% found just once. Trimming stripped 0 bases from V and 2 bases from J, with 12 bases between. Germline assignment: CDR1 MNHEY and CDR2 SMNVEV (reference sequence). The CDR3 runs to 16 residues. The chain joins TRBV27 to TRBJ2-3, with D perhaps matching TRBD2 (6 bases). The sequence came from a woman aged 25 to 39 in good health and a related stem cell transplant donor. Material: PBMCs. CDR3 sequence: CASSLSGRFNTDTQYF. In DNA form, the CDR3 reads TGTGCCAGCAGTTTATCGGGGAGGTTTAACACAGATACGCAGTATTTT.